These 22 T cell receptor beta chains came from one sample sequenced in a study of regulatory T cells in long-lasting Graves disease. Indicated time point: persistent/refractory GD, antithyroid drugs over 5 years with positive TRAb. Extracted PBMC RNA gave rise to the TCR library. Construction of the TCR beta libraries employed iRepertoire HTBI primers in conjunction with Arm-PCR of CDR3 regions. One entry per CDR3 protein, called by TCRdb with MiXCR from the multiplex PCR reads. The sample has about 310,000 distinct CDR3 sequences, more than 20% seen once; the top ten hold roughly three fifths. Sequencing used peripheral blood mononuclear cells (PBMCs), obtained when the disease was refractory, from a patient treated with antithyroid drugs. The receptors come from a female donor with Graves disease.

This clonotype was found a few times. The chain couples TRBV14 to TRBJ2-7; perhaps TRBD2 as D (5 bases). The V gene's germline CDR1 is SGHDN and CDR2 FVKESK. The CDR3 sequence is 14 residues long. V was cut by 2 bases and J by 2 bases, with 10 bases left in between. DNA of the CDR3: TGTGCCAGCAGCCAATCGGGGTGGACCTACGAGCAGTACTTC. Translating gives CASSQSGWTYEQYF.

This clonotype has at least ten counts. The V gene is TRBV5-1, the J gene TRBJ1-5; D possibly corresponds to TRBD1 (5 bases). Germline V gives CDR1 SGHRS, CDR2 YFSETQ. With 0 bases removed from V and 2 bases from J, the gap between germline ends came to 12 bases. The CDR3 spans 16 residues. CDR3: CASSLDGGIGNQPQHF. In DNA form, the CDR3 reads TGCGCCAGCAGCTTGGACGGGGGGATTGGCAATCAGCCCCAGCATTTT.

This clonotype was detected a few times. The chain combines TRBV19 with TRBJ2-7, with a possible D match to TRBD1 (6 bases). Germline assignment: CDR1 LNHDA and CDR2 SQIVND (reference sequence). This CDR3 spans 14 amino acids. V was cut by 5 bases and J by 2 bases, with 13 bases left in between. The CDR3 region is CASSPGTLTYEQYF. CDR3 coding DNA: TGTGCCAGTAGTCCCGGGACACTTACCTACGAGCAGTACTTC. The entire variable domain, with the rest obtained from reference TRBV19 and TRBJ2-7, is as follows: DGGITQSPKYLFRKEGQNVTLSCEQNLNHDAMYWYRQDPGQGLRLIYYSQIVNDFQKGDIAEGYSVSREKKESFPLTVTSAQKNPTAFYLCASSPGTLTYEQYFGPGTRLTVT.

The rearrangement uses TRBV6-1 and TRBJ1-5, with no clear D. Per germline, CDR1 MNHNS and CDR2 SASEGT. The CDR3 runs 13 residues. The V and J ends lost 6 bases and 7 bases respectively, with 13 bases between them. CDR3 protein: CASRLEAAQPQHF. The CDR3 bases are TGTGCCAGCAGGCTTGAGGCGGCCCAGCCCCAGCATTTT.

This clonotype has ten or more counts. The chain carries TRBV2 and TRBJ2-2; the D gene is possibly TRBD2 (7 bases). The CDR3 covers 15 residues. Germline assignment: CDR1 SNHLY and CDR2 FYNNEI. Trimming cost V 7 bases and J 6 bases, with 18 bases left between them. CDR3 coding DNA: TGTGCCAGCAATCCGGAGGGGGGGCAAGCCGGGGAGCTGTTTTTT. It is translated as CASNPEGGQAGELFF.

This sequence joins TRBV5-6 and TRBJ1-2; TRBD1 aligns across 10 bases. V dropped 4 bases and J dropped 5; count of bases not matched to a gene: 5. CDR3 size: 14 residues. CDR1 and CDR2 (germline): SGHDT, YYEEEE. The CDR3, as DNA: TGTGCCAGCAGCCCTGGACAGGGGGAATATGGCTACACCTTC. This gives the protein CASSPGQGEYGYTF.

The chain couples TRBV19 to TRBJ2-2; possible D gene TRBD1, 6 bases. The CDR3 is 14 residues long. Trimming pared 7 bases from V and 4 bases from J, leaving 13 bases between. The germline CDR1 and CDR2 sequences are LNHDA and SQIVND (reference sequence). The CDR3: CASTPVDSTGELFF. The CDR3 DNA sequence: TGTGCCAGTACCCCCGTGGACAGCACCGGGGAGCTGTTTTTT.

This rearrangement joins TRBV20-1 to TRBJ2-1, with D possibly matching TRBD2 (6 bases). V dropped 3 bases and J dropped 4 bases, with 10 bases sitting between them. This CDR3 is 13 amino acids long. Germline V gene data show CDR1 as DFQATT and CDR2 as SNEGSKA (reference sequence). The CDR3 loop reads CSASGDSYNEQFF. CDR3 sequence (DNA): TGCAGTGCTAGTGGGGACTCTTACAATGAGCAGTTCTTC.

Only a few counts were recorded for this clonotype. This chain connects TRBV11-1 to TRBJ1-1, with no clear D. The germline V and J ends were trimmed by 3 bases and 3 bases, with 11 bases remaining between them. CDR1 and CDR2 from the germline V gene are SGHAT and FQDESV (reference sequence). The CDR3 spans 14 residues. The CDR3 nucleotides are TGTGCCAGCAGCTTGGACCATGGGGACACTGAAGCTTTCTTT. Protein: CASSLDHGDTEAFF.

This clonotype has a count of ten or more. The chain joins TRBV2 to TRBJ2-6; D remains unclear. Trimming left V 2 bases short and J 1 base short, with 3 bases between. Germline V CDR1 and CDR2: SNHLY, FYNNEI. The CDR3 has 14 amino acids. Written as DNA, the CDR3 is TGTGCCAGCAGTGAAATGTCTGGGGCCAACGTCCTGACTTTC. Translation gives CASSEMSGANVLTF.

At least ten counts were recorded for this clonotype. The CDR3 here is CASRGQGAEYGYTF. DNA for the CDR3: TGTGCCAGCAGGGGACAGGGGGCCGAATATGGCTACACCTTC. The rearrangement joins TRBV28 to TRBJ1-2, with TRBD1 identical over 12 bases. Trimming at V came to 6 bases and at J to 5 bases, leaving 4 bases not matched to a gene. Looked up from germline, CDR1 is MDHEN and CDR2 is SYDVKM. This CDR3 has 14 amino acids.

The J gene is TRBJ1-2, the V gene TRBV30, with D hard to call. The CDR3 is made up of 13 amino acids. Germline CDR1 is GTSNPN and CDR2 is SVGIG (reference sequence). Trimming pared 0 bases from V and 7 bases from J, leaving 12 bases between. The DNA of the CDR3 is TGTGCCTGGAGTGTAGAAGGGTTGGGTGGCTACACCTTC. Protein product: CAWSVEGLGGYTF.

At least ten counts were recorded for this clonotype. The V call is TRBV10-1, the J call TRBJ2-7; 8 bases are a match to TRBD2. Trimming at V came to 6 bases and at J to 1 base, leaving 2 bases not matched to a gene. CDR1 is WNHNN and CDR2 is SYGVQD in the germline V gene (reference sequence). The CDR3 length is 13 residues. The CDR3 spells CASRASGSYEQYF. CDR3 sequence (DNA): TGCGCCAGCAGGGCTAGCGGGTCCTACGAGCAGTACTTC.

This clonotype has just a few counts. The chain joins TRBV20-1 to TRBJ1-1; possibly TRBD1 for D (6 bases). Germline CDR1 is DFQATT and CDR2 is SNEGSKA (reference sequence). The CDR3 runs 13 residues. V shed 1 base and J shed 11 bases, with 17 bases lying between them. This CDR3 reads CSARVRGTSGAFF. The CDR3 DNA follows: TGCAGTGCTAGAGTCCGGGGGACATCCGGGGCTTTCTTT.

A word on this clonotype: A much larger clonotype is one base distant, so this may be a read error. The V gene is TRBV6-5, the J gene TRBJ1-1; D is unclear. Germline V lookup: CDR1 MNHEY, CDR2 SVGAGI. The CDR3 is made up of 14 amino acids. The CDR3, as DNA: TGTACCAGCAGTTACCCTGGACGGAACACTGAAGCTTTCTTT. Its translation: CTSSYPGRNTEAFF.

Ten or more counts support this clonotype. This rearrangement joins TRBV20-1 to TRBJ2-7; D is unclear. Trimming removed 6 bases at V and 0 bases at J, with 21 bases between. This CDR3 spans 16 amino acids. CDR1 and CDR2 (germline): DFQATT, SNEGSKA (reference sequence). CDR3 residues: CSAENTRGGSSYEQYF. The CDR3 nucleotides read TGCAGTGCCGAGAATACCCGTGGTGGATCCTCCTACGAGCAGTACTTC.

The J gene is TRBJ2-5, the V gene TRBV19, with 7 bases fitting TRBD2. Losses at the gene ends were 10 bases for V and 11 bases for J; bases not matched to a gene: 22. CDR1 is LNHDA and CDR2 is SQIVND in the germline V gene (reference sequence). This CDR3 has 15 residues. This CDR3 reads CATREGGSRREEQYF. The CDR3, as DNA: TGTGCCACCAGGGAGGGAGGATCCCGACGTGAAGAGCAGTACTTC.

CDR3 sequence reads: CASRDRGVEKLFF. CDR3 coding DNA: TGTGCCAGCAGGGACAGGGGAGTGGAAAAACTGTTTTTT. This chain links TRBV2 with TRBJ1-4, with 9 bases that match TRBD1. The CDR3 extends over 13 amino acids. Germline trimming cut 6 bases from V and 8 bases from J; bases unmatched to any gene: 4. From germline, CDR1 is SNHLY and CDR2 FYNNEI.

Note on this clonotype: A read error is possible here, since a much larger clone lies one base away. This CDR3 is missing its conserved last phenylalanine or tryptophan, likely due to a read error. This chain links TRBV11-1 with TRBJ2-7; D not certain. The germline V and J ends were trimmed by 2 bases and 2 bases, with 13 bases remaining between them. The V gene's germline CDR1 is SGHAT and CDR2 FQDESV (reference sequence). The CDR3 has 15 amino acids. The DNA for the CDR3 is TGTGCCAGCAGCTTATTCACCGAAAGACCCTACGAGCAGTACCTC. Encoded protein: CASSLFTERPYEQYL.

This clonotype has a count of ten or more. The chain is built from TRBV28 and TRBJ2-2; D tentatively reads TRBD1 or TRBD2 (6 bases each). The CDR3 length is 15 residues. Germline V gene sequence: CDR1 MDHEN, CDR2 SYDVKM. Trimming removed 4 bases from V and 9 bases from J, with 18 bases in between. The CDR3 sequence: CASSWDIGGNRELFF. DNA for the CDR3: TGTGCCAGCAGTTGGGACATCGGCGGGAACCGGGAGCTGTTTTTT. The complete variable domain, with remaining parts taken from reference TRBV28 and TRBJ2-2, reads DVKVTQSSRYLVKRTGEKVFLECVQDMDHENMFWYRQDPGLGLRLIYFSYDVKMKEKGDIPEGYSVSREKKERFSLILESASTNQTSMYLCASSWDIGGNRELFFGEGSRLTVL.

In its sample, this clonotype was seen many times. The chain joins TRBV12-3 or TRBV12-4 to TRBJ2-5; no clear D gene. V was trimmed by 5 bases and J by 0 bases, leaving 13 bases between them. The CDR3 consists of 15 residues. The chain's CDR3 is CASSPSVVYQETQYF. CDR3 sequence (DNA): TGTGCCAGCAGTCCCTCGGTGGTCTACCAAGAGACCCAGTACTTC.

Only a few counts were recorded for this clonotype. V usage is TRBV7-9 and J usage is TRBJ1-5; D unresolved. Looked up from germline, CDR1 is SEHNR and CDR2 is FQNEAQ (reference sequence). The CDR3 extends over 13 amino acids. V gave up 3 bases and J gave up 4 bases, with 7 bases separating them. CDR3 DNA: TGTGCCAGCAGCTTCGACCCAAATCAGCCCCAGCATTTT. It codes for CASSFDPNQPQHF.